The 30 T cell receptor beta chains in this list originate from one sample, sequenced in a study of OX40 agonist ivuxolimab in advanced cancers. The table came from immunoSEQ multiplex PCR; TCRdb's copy has only in-frame clones and leaves some out. The data contain over 70,000 clones, roughly nine tenths of them seen just once; the ten biggest clones take up around 0.19%. Sequences were derived from CD4+ or CD8+ T cells sorted from blood, sampled in a trial of the OX40 agonist ivuxolimab. Receptor source: an adult with an advanced solid tumor such as melanoma, head and neck, liver or kidney cancer.

By share of the sample, this clone is medium-sized (0.01 to 0.1%). The germline gene is not matched at one end of the junction; a read error may be the cause. V and J are TRBV10-3 and TRBJ2-7; D tentatively reads TRBD1 or TRBD2 (5 bases each). The CDR3 is 13 amino acids. CDR1 and CDR2 from the germline V gene are ENHRY and SYGVKD. For the CDR3, the DNA is TGTGCCATCAGTGGGAATTCCGGGACCTTCTTTGACTTC. This gives the protein CAISGNSGTFFDF.

This clone appeared a single time. This chain joins TRBV6-5 and TRBJ2-5; D possibly matches TRBD1 or TRBD2 (5 bases each). This CDR3 contains 14 residues. Germline loops: CDR1 MNHEY, CDR2 SVGAGI. Trimming removed 6 bases at V and 5 bases at J, with 16 bases between. The CDR3 DNA sequence: TGTGCCAGCAGCCGGTGGGGGTCGTGGGAGACCCAGTACTTC. Its translation: CASSRWGSWETQYF.

The chain uses TRBV27 and TRBJ2-2, with D possibly TRBD1 on 6 matching bases. V gave up 3 bases and J gave up 0 bases, with 11 bases separating them. Germline loops: CDR1 MNHEY, CDR2 SMNVEV (reference sequence). The CDR3 spans 16 residues. CDR3 residues: CASSFYRTANTGELFF. The CDR3 DNA follows: TGTGCCAGCAGTTTTTACCGGACAGCGAACACCGGGGAGCTGTTTTTT.

This sequence joins TRBV27 and TRBJ1-6; tentative D call: TRBD1 (6 bases). CDR1 and CDR2 (germline): MNHEY, SMNVEV (reference sequence). This CDR3 contains 19 residues. Trimming took 7 bases from V and 1 from J, leaving 23 bases between them. CDR3: CASTLSGALGSSYNSPLHF. CDR3 sequence (DNA): TGTGCCAGCACCCTATCGGGGGCCTTGGGTTCATCCTATAATTCACCCCTCCACTTT.

A few counts support this clone. This chain uses TRBV2 with TRBJ1-4; D might be TRBD1 (6 bases). The CDR3 sequence is 14 residues long. Germline V gene lookup returns CDR1 SNHLY and CDR2 FYNNEI. V was cut by 8 bases and J by 7 bases, with 17 bases left in between. CDR3 sequence: CASGKRGYIEKLFF. The CDR3 region has the DNA TGTGCCAGCGGGAAGAGGGGGTATATTGAAAAACTGTTTTTT.

The rearrangement links TRBV6-1 to TRBJ1-3, with D uncertain. CDR1 and CDR2 from the germline V gene are MNHNS and SASEGT. The CDR3 totals 14 residues. V lost 3 bases and J lost 2, with 8 bases in between. CDR3: CASSEGGPGNTIYF. The CDR3 nucleotides are TGTGCCAGCAGTGAGGGAGGACCTGGAAACACCATATATTTT.

The chain has TRBV18 and TRBJ2-1; 8 nucleotides line up with TRBD1. Germline V gene lookup returns CDR1 KGHSH and CDR2 LQKENI. The CDR3 consists of 15 residues. The V and J ends lost 0 bases and 6 bases, in that order; junction bases with no gene match: 4. The CDR3 spells CASSPPRTGRNEQFF. Written as DNA, the CDR3 is TGTGCCAGCTCACCACCGCGGACAGGGCGCAATGAGCAGTTCTTC. The complete variable domain, with remaining parts taken from reference TRBV18 and TRBJ2-1, reads NAGVMQNPRHLVRRRGQEARLRCSPMKGHSHVYWYRQLPEEGLKFMVYLQKENIIDESGMPKERFSAEFPKEGPSILRIQQVVRGDSAAYFCASSPPRTGRNEQFFGPGTRLTVL.

This chain uses TRBV7-9 with TRBJ2-1, with 15 bases identical to TRBD2. Germline V gives CDR1 SEHNR, CDR2 FQNEAQ (reference sequence). The CDR3 contains 19 residues. Trimming cost V 5 bases and J 0 bases; bases outside gene matches: 8. The CDR3 protein is CASSAGTSGGRSSYNEQFF. CDR3 coding DNA: TGTGCCAGCAGCGCCGGGACTAGCGGGGGGCGGAGCTCCTACAATGAGCAGTTCTTC.

The chain is built from TRBV7-9 and TRBJ2-5; D perhaps matches TRBD2 (6 bases). The germline gives CDR1 SEHNR, CDR2 FQNEAQ (reference sequence). The V end was cut by 0 bases, the J end by 6 bases, with 14 bases between. This CDR3 is built from 15 residues. CDR3 in amino acids: CASSLAGGASKTQYF. The CDR3 bases are TGTGCCAGCAGCTTAGCCGGGGGTGCCTCAAAGACCCAGTACTTC.

V usage is TRBV11-2 and J usage is TRBJ1-4; no clear D. Germline V lookup: CDR1 SGHAT, CDR2 FQNNGV. V gave up 1 base and J gave up 4 bases, with 10 bases separating them. This CDR3 comprises 15 residues. Here the CDR3 DNA reads TGTGCCAGCAGCTTAGGAGGTCTTAATAATGAAAAACTGTTTTTT. Translating gives CASSLGGLNNEKLFF.

This chain joins TRBV20-1 and TRBJ2-3, with unresolved D. V shed 3 bases and J shed 5 bases, with 6 bases lying between them. Germline V CDR1 and CDR2: DFQATT, SNEGSKA (reference sequence). This CDR3 spans 11 amino acids. DNA of the CDR3: TGCAGTGCTAGGACCCGAGATACGCAGTATTTT. This codes for CSARTRDTQYF.

This clone was seen only once. J is TRBJ2-2 and V is TRBV5-1; TRBD1 matches 9 bases. Losses at the gene ends were 6 bases for V and 6 bases for J; bases not matched to a gene: 12. The CDR3 extends over 16 amino acids. Germline V gives CDR1 SGHRS, CDR2 YFSETQ. The CDR3 DNA is TGCGCCAGCACCTCACAGGGACAGGGCCGGGCCGGGGAGCTGTTTTTT. As protein: CASTSQGQGRAGELFF.

The chain recombines TRBV9 with TRBJ2-2; tentatively, D is TRBD1 or TRBD2 (5 bases each). The CDR3 covers 15 residues. The germline gives CDR1 SGDLS, CDR2 YYNGEE. Between the trimmed V and J ends, which lost 1 base and 6 bases, there was a span of 13 bases. The CDR3 protein is CASSVHSGRAGELFF. CDR3 in DNA: TGTGCCAGCAGCGTACATTCGGGGCGGGCCGGGGAGCTGTTTTTT.

This rearrangement joins TRBV7-2 to TRBJ1-2; D gene unclear. Germline CDR1 SGHTA, CDR2 FQGNSA. V dropped 4 bases and J dropped 8 bases, with 8 bases sitting between them. The CDR3 has 11 residues. This chain's CDR3 is CASSSTLGYTF. CDR3 DNA: TGTGCCAGCAGCTCGACTTTAGGCTACACCTTC.

The rearrangement links TRBV6-1 to TRBJ2-5; D is unclear. Germline CDR1 reads MNHNS; CDR2 reads SASEGT. The ends were cut back, 6 bases at V and 6 bases at J, with 20 bases in the middle. This CDR3 region has 15 residues. DNA of the CDR3: TGTGCCAGCAGGCTAAATCAGGAGCTTGGAAAGACCCAGTACTTC. This translates into CASRLNQELGKTQYF.

This chain links TRBV28 with TRBJ2-7; tentative D call: TRBD2 (6 bases). The V and J ends lost 5 bases and 0 bases respectively, with 11 bases between them. The length of the CDR3 is 14 residues. Germline lookup yields CDR1 MDHEN and CDR2 SYDVKM. This CDR3 reads CASSQYSGSYEQYF. The DNA of the CDR3 is TGTGCCAGCAGTCAATATAGCGGCTCCTACGAGCAGTACTTC. The variable domain in full, completed from reference TRBV28 and TRBJ2-7, reads DVKVTQSSRYLVKRTGEKVFLECVQDMDHENMFWYRQDPGLGLRLIYFSYDVKMKEKGDIPEGYSVSREKKERFSLILESASTNQTSMYLCASSQYSGSYEQYFGPGTRLTVT.

The V call is TRBV11-2, the J call TRBJ1-4; the D is unclear. Trimming cost V 2 bases and J 8 bases, with 15 bases left between them. Germline V lookup: CDR1 SGHAT, CDR2 FQNNGV. The CDR3 is 15 amino acids. CDR3 residues: CASSLSFVGSEKLFF. In nucleotides, the CDR3 is TGTGCCAGCAGCTTAAGTTTCGTGGGCTCGGAAAAACTGTTTTTT. Full variable domain (remainder filled in from reference TRBV11-2 and TRBJ1-4): EAGVAQSPRYKIIEKRQSVAFWCNPISGHATLYWYQQILGQGPKLLIQFQNNGVVDDSQLPKDRFSAERLKGVDSTLKIQPAKLEDSAVYLCASSLSFVGSEKLFFGSGTQLSVL.

The V and J genes are TRBV7-2 and TRBJ2-3; a weak D match, TRBD1 (5 bases). The CDR3 spans 14 residues. Germline V lookup: CDR1 SGHTA, CDR2 FQGNSA. V shed 8 bases and J shed 0 bases, with 12 bases lying between them. CDR3 sequence reads: CASGWGTSTDTQYF. The CDR3 DNA sequence: TGTGCCAGCGGGTGGGGCACAAGCACAGATACGCAGTATTTT.

This chain links TRBV18 with TRBJ2-7; 9 bases are shared with TRBD1. In germline, CDR1 is KGHSH, CDR2 LQKENI. The CDR3 runs 14 residues. V dropped 3 bases and J dropped 6; count of bases not matched to a gene: 6. CDR3 amino acids: CASSPSGQGGEQYV. CDR3 in DNA: TGTGCCAGCTCACCGTCGGGACAGGGAGGCGAGCAGTACGTC.

This clone was observed a single time. The chain has TRBV11-1 and TRBJ1-6, with D unclear. Germline V CDR1 and CDR2: SGHAT, FQDESV (reference sequence). The CDR3 loop spans 14 amino acids. Between the trimmed V and J ends, which lost 3 bases and 6 bases, there was a span of 9 bases. The CDR3 loop is CASSFRVLNSPLHF. CDR3 in DNA: TGTGCCAGCAGCTTTAGGGTTCTTAATTCACCCCTCCACTTT.

CDR3 nucleotide sequence: TGTGCCAGCAGCTTAGTTGGCCGCCTGAGCTCTGGAAACACCATATATTTT. Translated: CASSLVGRLSSGNTIYF. V is TRBV11-2 and J is TRBJ1-3; D is undetermined. The V end lost 1 base, the J end lost 0 bases, and 13 bases lay between the germline ends. This CDR3 contains 17 residues. Germline-derived CDR1 and CDR2 are SGHAT and FQNNGV.

V is TRBV7-9 and J is TRBJ2-1, with 8 bases aligning to TRBD2. The CDR3 contains 15 residues. CDR1 and CDR2 (germline): SEHNR, FQNEAQ (reference sequence). V lost 5 bases to trimming and J lost 6 bases; unmatched junction nucleotides: 9. The CDR3 sequence is CASSPFAREANEQFF. The CDR3 bases are TGTGCCAGCAGCCCCTTCGCGCGGGAGGCCAATGAGCAGTTCTTC.

This rearrangement joins TRBV7-2 to TRBJ2-1, with 8 nucleotides matching TRBD2. Germline V gene data show CDR1 as SGHTA and CDR2 as FQGNSA. V lost 0 bases, J lost 3 bases, and 1 base stayed unmatched. This CDR3 contains 15 residues. Here the CDR3 DNA reads TGTGCCAGCAGCTTAGCGCGGGGGGACTACAATGAGCAGTTCTTC. This translates into CASSLARGDYNEQFF.

This clone came up once. The chain employs TRBV5-8 and TRBJ2-7; D gene uncertain. CDR1 SGHTS and CDR2 YDEGEE come from the germline V gene. CDR3 length: 11 amino acids. Deletions cut 0 bases from V and 4 bases from J, with 2 bases between. The CDR3 DNA reads as TGTGCCAGCAGCTTGGTATACGAGCAGTACGTC. It is translated as CASSLVYEQYV.

The rearrangement links TRBV7-9 to TRBJ2-7; D is perhaps TRBD1 or TRBD2 (5 bases each). Germline CDR1 and CDR2: SEHNR and FQNEAQ (reference sequence). This CDR3 region has 13 residues. The V end lost 2 bases, the J end lost 7 bases, and 12 bases lay between the germline ends. This CDR3 is CASSLSRESEQYF. The CDR3 region has the DNA TGTGCCAGCAGCTTATCCAGGGAGTCGGAGCAGTACTTC.

Regarding this clone: An end of the junction does not agree with germline; a read error may underlie this. The rearrangement joins TRBV7-7 to TRBJ2-1; TRBD1 agrees at 8 bases. This CDR3 is built from 15 residues. Per germline, CDR1 SSHAT and CDR2 FNYEAQ (reference sequence). The CDR3 DNA sequence: TGTGCTAGCAGCTTTGACGGACGACAGGGGAATGAGCAGTTCTTC. Encoded protein: CASSFDGRQGNEQFF.

The V call is TRBV4-3, the J call TRBJ1-1, with D tentatively TRBD1 (5 bases). The ends were cut back, 0 bases at V and 4 bases at J, with 12 bases in the middle. Germline values: CDR1 LGHNA, CDR2 YSLEER. CDR3 length: 15 amino acids. Written as DNA, the CDR3 is TGCGCCAGCAGCCAAGATCCCCAGGGTGTCACTGAAGCTTTCTTT. Translating it yields CASSQDPQGVTEAFF.

The rearrangement joins TRBV11-2 to TRBJ2-2; D not certain. CDR1 and CDR2 from the germline V gene are SGHAT and FQNNGV. The CDR3 runs to 14 residues. Trimming stripped 3 bases from V and 1 base from J, with 6 bases between. The CDR3 DNA reads TGTGCCAGCAGCTTTAGTTTGAACACCGGGGAGCTGTTTTTT. It yields the protein CASSFSLNTGELFF.

The gene calls are TRBV9 and TRBJ1-2; TRBD1 matches at 8 bases. CDR3 length: 14 amino acids. Germline V gene lookup returns CDR1 SGDLS and CDR2 YYNGEE. With V trimmed by 3 bases and J by 1 base, 2 bases remained unmatched. Here the CDR3 reads CASSGGQGNYGYTF. The CDR3 DNA reads as TGTGCCAGCAGCGGCGGACAGGGTAACTATGGCTACACCTTC.

This clone was counted between two and nine times. The chain links TRBV7-9 to TRBJ1-6; a possible D gene is TRBD1 (5 bases). The CDR3 is 15 residues long. V was pared by 3 bases and J by 9 bases, with 15 bases between. Germline V gene data show CDR1 as SEHNR and CDR2 as FQNEAQ (reference sequence). The CDR3 spells CASSFQGLGPSPLHF. DNA of the CDR3: TGTGCCAGCAGCTTCCAGGGACTCGGGCCTTCACCCCTCCACTTT.